What follows are 7 T cell receptor beta chains derived from one specimen sequenced in a study of vaccination effects on CD4 cells after COVID-19. The table came from immunoSEQ multiplex PCR; TCRdb's copy has only in-frame clones and leaves some out. The table lists some 22,000 clones, roughly four fifths of them singletons. ViraFEST used viral peptide pools to expand antigen-specific CD4+ T cells before sequencing. Culture proceeded for 10 days, and CD4+ T cells were then isolated. Vaccine recipients had no previous SARS-CoV-2 infection; their nucleocapsid antibodies were negative. Their antigen targets remain unknown. The source material was CD4+ T cells from PBMCs cultured with HCoV-NL63 spike peptides, sampled before COVID-19 vaccination. These receptors were obtained from a human donor who received a COVID-19 vaccine.

The chain has TRBV13 and TRBJ1-1, with 7 bases identical to TRBD1. The CDR3 runs 18 residues. V shed 2 bases, J shed 5 bases, and the junction held 17 bases outside the gene matches. CDR1 is PRHDT, CDR2 FYEKMQ, per germline (reference sequence). As DNA, the CDR3 is TGTGCCAGCAGCTTAATGATAAAGAATGACAGGGCGGGAACTGAAGCTTTCTTT. Translating it yields CASSLMIKNDRAGTEAFF.

V gene TRBV5-1 combines with J gene TRBJ2-4, with D possibly being TRBD2 (6 bases). The germline V gene encodes CDR1 SGHRS and CDR2 YFSETQ. The CDR3 totals 14 residues. Trimming took off 3 bases at V and 6 bases at J, with 13 bases between the two ends. The DNA of the CDR3 is TGCGCCAGCAGCTCAGGAGGGGAGCCAAACATTCAGTACTTC. It yields the protein CASSSGGEPNIQYF.

This clone was seen more than once but under ten times. The rearrangement links TRBV29-1 to TRBJ2-7, with 9 bases fitting TRBD1. The CDR3 length is 15 residues. Germline assignment: CDR1 SQVTM and CDR2 ANQGSEA. The V and J ends lost 6 bases and 2 bases, in that order; junction bases with no gene match: 11. The CDR3 sequence is CSVGTGFLGTYEQYF. DNA of the CDR3: TGCAGCGTCGGGACAGGGTTCCTTGGAACCTACGAGCAGTACTTC.

The chain joins TRBV27 to TRBJ1-2; a possible D gene is TRBD1 (5 bases). Trimming stripped 8 bases from V and 8 bases from J, with 12 bases between. Germline CDR1 MNHEY, CDR2 SMNVEV (reference sequence). This CDR3 is 11 amino acids long. CDR3 DNA: TGTGCCAGCCGGGGGACGTCCGGCTACACCTTC. As protein: CASRGTSGYTF.

The chain joins TRBV2 to TRBJ2-1, with unresolved D. The CDR3 sequence is 12 residues long. CDR1 and CDR2 (germline): SNHLY, FYNNEI. Trimming took off 1 base at V and 6 bases at J, with 4 bases between the two ends. The CDR3 sequence is CASSEDSNEQFF. The CDR3 DNA follows: TGTGCCAGCAGTGAAGATTCCAATGAGCAGTTCTTC.

Note on this clone: At one end, the junction sequence differs from germline, possibly due to a read error. The J gene is TRBJ2-1, the V gene TRBV10-3; D call uncertain. Germline V gene data show CDR1 as ENHRY and CDR2 as SYGVKD. The CDR3 sequence is 13 residues long. CDR3 DNA: TGTGCCATCAGTGAGCCTAAAACTCCCCTCATCCTCTTC. Protein: CAISEPKTPLILF.

The rearrangement joins TRBV9 to TRBJ2-3; D might be TRBD1 (6 bases). This CDR3 is built from 15 residues. Trimming removed 6 bases at V and 6 bases at J, with 20 bases between. Germline V CDR1 and CDR2: SGDLS, YYNGEE. The CDR3 DNA reads TGTGCCAGCACCGGGGCCAGGGGCCTGTGGGATACGCAGTATTTT. Translation: CASTGARGLWDTQYF.